Listed here are 23 T cell receptor beta chains from one sample, sequenced in a study of metastatic and nonmetastatic thyroid tumors (dated by TCRdb to the early 2020s). No patient had received any treatment before thyroid surgery. Preparation of the library involved PCR. Sequencing instrument: Illumina HiSeq 4000. The raw public data were reprocessed by TCRdb itself: fastp quality trimming at Q25, MiXCR clonotype calling, in-frame beta chains only. The sample profile shows a few thousand clones; 35% of them were found once. The ten largest make up 25% to 30% of the sample. The sample comprised adjacent normal tissue. These TCRs come from a female donor with papillary thyroid cancer or a benign thyroid nodule (not recorded which). Some clones in this sample may be carry-over from other donors' samples.

This chain links TRBV7-6 with TRBJ1-6, with 8 bases matching TRBD1. The CDR3 length is 14 residues. Trimming took 5 bases from V and 10 from J; bases not matched to a gene: 7. Germline V gives CDR1 SGHVS, CDR2 FNYEAQ. As DNA, the CDR3 is TGTGCCAGCAGCCCCAGGGGGCGGAGCTCACCCCTCCACTTT. Residues: CASSPRGRSSPLHF.

In its sample, this clone was seen a few times. The V gene is TRBV19, the J gene TRBJ2-7; 7 bases are a match to TRBD1. Losses at the gene ends were 5 bases for V and 3 bases for J; bases not matched to a gene: 10. CDR3 size: 15 residues. CDR1 is LNHDA and CDR2 is SQIVND in the germline V gene (reference sequence). The CDR3 nucleotides are TGTGCCAGTAGTCTGAAAACAGGGGCCTACTACGAGCAGTACTTC. This sequence encodes CASSLKTGAYYEQYF.

This clone has only a few counts. This rearrangement joins TRBV20-1 to TRBJ2-7, with D possibly TRBD2 on 5 matching bases. This CDR3 region has 14 residues. The ends were cut back, 0 bases at V and 3 bases at J, with 12 bases in the middle. Germline V gene sequence: CDR1 DFQATT, CDR2 SNEGSKA (reference sequence). CDR3 residues: CSARDRGSFYEQYF. CDR3 sequence (DNA): TGCAGTGCTAGAGATCGGGGTAGCTTCTACGAGCAGTACTTC.

This clone was counted a few times. The chain carries TRBV12-3 or TRBV12-4 and TRBJ2-3; D possibly corresponds to TRBD2 (5 bases). V was shortened by 6 bases and J by 5 bases, with 15 bases between the two germline ends. CDR3 length: 14 residues. CDR3 sequence reads: CASSAYGLLDTQYF. The DNA for the CDR3 is TGTGCCAGCAGCGCTTATGGACTTTTAGATACGCAGTATTTT.

The chain couples TRBV2 to TRBJ1-2; no firm D call. Germline V lookup: CDR1 SNHLY, CDR2 FYNNEI. This CDR3 comprises 11 residues. The ends were cut back, 10 bases at V and 4 bases at J, with 10 bases in the middle. In DNA, the CDR3 is TGTGCCACTGGAACAGTCTATGGCTACACCTTC. This sequence encodes CATGTVYGYTF.

This chain's CDR3 is CASSSGVLAGGPADTQYF. In nucleotides, the CDR3 is TGCGCCAGCAGCTCTGGAGTACTAGCGGGAGGGCCGGCAGATACGCAGTATTTT. The chain combines TRBV5-1 with TRBJ2-3; 13 bases align to TRBD2. Germline V gives CDR1 SGHRS, CDR2 YFSETQ. This CDR3 has 18 residues. The junction had 11 bases not matched to a gene; V was cut back by 3 bases and J by 4 bases.

This clone came up once. The chain is built from TRBV7-8 and TRBJ1-1; D is uncertain. V shed 3 bases and J shed 11 bases, with 19 bases lying between them. Germline V CDR1 and CDR2: SGHVS, FQNEAQ. The CDR3 totals 14 residues. For the CDR3, the DNA is TGTGCCAGCAGCTTGTTTTGGACCCAACTCGGGGCTTTCTTT. It specifies CASSLFWTQLGAFF.

The chain links TRBV20-1 to TRBJ2-3; D not certain. In germline, CDR1 is DFQATT, CDR2 SNEGSKA (reference sequence). The V end lost 0 bases, the J end lost 1 base, and 8 bases lay between the germline ends. This CDR3 region has 14 residues. The CDR3 sequence: CSARDTGRTDTQYF. CDR3 DNA sequence: TGCAGTGCTAGAGATACTGGACGCACAGATACGCAGTATTTT.

The rearrangement links TRBV6-2 or TRBV6-3 to TRBJ1-1; D is ambiguous. The CDR3 spans 15 residues. V was pared by 0 bases and J by 1 base, with 9 bases between. CDR1 MNHEY and CDR2 SVGEGT come from the germline V gene. Here the CDR3 reads CASSYSLGRNTEAFF. As DNA, the CDR3 is TGTGCCAGCAGTTACTCCTTGGGGAGGAACACTGAAGCTTTCTTT.

This clone is labeled as large. The genes are TRBV12-3 or TRBV12-4 and TRBJ2-5; no reliable D call. The CDR3 loop spans 12 amino acids. V was clipped by 6 bases and J by 5 bases, with 10 bases between them. Here the CDR3 reads CASSNLGETQYF. The CDR3 DNA is TGTGCCAGCAGCAATCTGGGGGAGACCCAGTACTTC.

This clone showed up just a few times. The chain employs TRBV19 and TRBJ1-2, with a weak D call TRBD1 (5 bases). Deletions cut 6 bases from V and 4 bases from J, with 15 bases between. The CDR3 has 14 amino acids. Germline CDR1 and CDR2: LNHDA and SQIVND (reference sequence). This CDR3 is CASSPLKTVYGYTF. The CDR3 DNA is TGTGCCAGTAGCCCTCTTAAGACAGTCTATGGCTACACCTTC. Full variable domain (rest looked up from reference TRBV19 and TRBJ1-2): DGGITQSPKYLFRKEGQNVTLSCEQNLNHDAMYWYRQDPGQGLRLIYYSQIVNDFQKGDIAEGYSVSREKKESFPLTVTSAQKNPTAFYLCASSPLKTVYGYTFGSGTRLTVV.

This clone came up a few times. The V and J genes are TRBV6-2 or TRBV6-3 and TRBJ1-2, with D possibly matching TRBD1 (5 bases). Trimming removed 7 bases at V and 4 bases at J, with 16 bases between. Germline V gene data show CDR1 as MNHEY and CDR2 as SVGEGT. This CDR3 is 14 amino acids long. The CDR3 sequence: CASTQPGTPYGYTF. In DNA, the CDR3 is TGTGCCAGCACTCAACCCGGGACGCCCTATGGCTACACCTTC.

This clone was recorded a few times. The V and J genes are TRBV6-1 and TRBJ1-2; D might be TRBD1 (5 bases). The CDR3 contains 17 residues. Per the germline V gene, CDR1 is MNHNS and CDR2 is SASEGT. The V and J ends lost 7 bases and 5 bases respectively, with 26 bases between them. The CDR3 DNA sequence: TGTGCCAGCACCCGTAGGTGGGGGAGTATCACCGATTATGGCTACACCTTC. It yields the protein CASTRRWGSITDYGYTF.

This clone was found a few times. Here the CDR3 DNA reads TGTGCCAGCAGTGAAAGGGGTTTCTATGGCTACACCTTC. Its protein product is CASSERGFYGYTF. This chain joins TRBV6-1 and TRBJ1-2; the D gene is possibly TRBD1 (5 bases). This CDR3 is 13 amino acids long. The V end lost 2 bases, the J end lost 4 bases, and 8 bases lay between the germline ends. Germline V gene lookup returns CDR1 MNHNS and CDR2 SASEGT.

V is TRBV2 and J is TRBJ2-7, with 11 bases that match TRBD2. Germline CDR1 and CDR2: SNHLY and FYNNEI. V was clipped by 2 bases and J by 6 bases; unmatched bases: 12. CDR3 size: 17 residues. The CDR3: CASSEPPSGRKVGEQYF. CDR3 bases: TGTGCCAGCAGTGAACCCCCTAGCGGGAGGAAGGTAGGCGAGCAGTACTTC.

This clone was seen only a few times. This rearrangement joins TRBV30 to TRBJ1-2; D unclear. The germline V gene encodes CDR1 GTSNPN and CDR2 SVGIG (reference sequence). The V end lost 0 bases, the J end lost 3 bases, and 26 bases lay between the germline ends. The CDR3 length is 19 residues. In DNA, the CDR3 is TGTGCCTGGAGTGTACCTTTTGGAGCCGCGGCGATCGGGGACTATGGCTACACCTTC. Its protein is CAWSVPFGAAAIGDYGYTF.

Regarding this clone: At the DNA level, this CDR3 is encoded by other sequences in the same sample as well. V gene TRBV12-3 or TRBV12-4 combines with J gene TRBJ2-5; possible D gene TRBD2, 6 bases. Deletions cut 2 bases from V and 7 bases from J, with 17 bases between. CDR3 length equals 15 residues. The CDR3 sequence: CASSLRSTEAGTQYF. CDR3 DNA sequence: TGTGCCAGCAGTTTAAGGTCGACTGAAGCGGGGACCCAGTACTTC.

This clone has a handful of counts. This chain uses TRBV6-1 with TRBJ1-2, with D unresolved. V lost 7 bases and J lost 8, with 20 bases in between. Looked up from germline, CDR1 is MNHNS and CDR2 is SASEGT. This CDR3 region has 14 residues. Written as DNA, the CDR3 is TGTGCCAGCACCGAGGGTGGGTCCTCCCGAGGCTACACCTTC. Translating gives CASTEGGSSRGYTF.

This clone has more than one count but fewer than ten. This sequence joins TRBV27 and TRBJ2-1; D gene uncertain. Germline V CDR1 and CDR2: MNHEY, SMNVEV (reference sequence). V shed 7 bases and J shed 4 bases, with 8 bases lying between them. This CDR3 has 12 residues. CDR3 bases: TGTGCCAGCATGGCAGGATACAATGAGCAGTTCTTC. Residues: CASMAGYNEQFF.

This clone was detected only a few times. This rearrangement joins TRBV6-2 or TRBV6-3 to TRBJ1-1; D gene uncertain. Per germline, CDR1 MNHEY and CDR2 SVGEGT. Trimming took off 2 bases at V and 6 bases at J, with 10 bases between the two ends. CDR3 length: 13 residues. CDR3 loop: CASSYRVFSEAFF. The CDR3 region has the DNA TGTGCCAGCAGTTACCGAGTGTTTTCTGAAGCTTTCTTT.

Remarks on this clone: At one boundary the junction diverges from the germline segment, which might be a read error. Here the CDR3 reads CAISLGSIYYEQYF. Here the CDR3 DNA reads TGTGCCATCAGCTTAGGGTCTATCTACTACGAGCAGTACTTC. The chain couples TRBV11-2 to TRBJ2-7; D not resolved. Germline assignment: CDR1 SGHAT and CDR2 FQNNGV. The CDR3 consists of 14 residues.

This sequence joins TRBV20-1 and TRBJ2-3; TRBD2 matches at 13 bases. After removal of 0 bases from V and 6 bases from J, the junction contained 12 bases not matched to a gene. This CDR3 contains 18 residues. Germline CDR1 and CDR2: DFQATT and SNEGSKA (reference sequence). CDR3 nucleotide sequence: TGCAGTGCTAGAGATGAATGGGGAGGACTAGCGGGAGCGGATACGCAGTATTTT. As protein: CSARDEWGGLAGADTQYF.

This clone has only a few counts. The CDR3 region is CASSALRSGVYEQYF. Written as DNA, the CDR3 is TGTGCCAGCAGTGCCCTAAGAAGCGGGGTCTACGAGCAGTACTTC. The chain is built from TRBV6-1 and TRBJ2-7; 7 positions agree with TRBD2. Germline V gene data show CDR1 as MNHNS and CDR2 as SASEGT. This CDR3 contains 15 residues. V lost 4 bases, J lost 3 bases, and 9 bases stayed unmatched.